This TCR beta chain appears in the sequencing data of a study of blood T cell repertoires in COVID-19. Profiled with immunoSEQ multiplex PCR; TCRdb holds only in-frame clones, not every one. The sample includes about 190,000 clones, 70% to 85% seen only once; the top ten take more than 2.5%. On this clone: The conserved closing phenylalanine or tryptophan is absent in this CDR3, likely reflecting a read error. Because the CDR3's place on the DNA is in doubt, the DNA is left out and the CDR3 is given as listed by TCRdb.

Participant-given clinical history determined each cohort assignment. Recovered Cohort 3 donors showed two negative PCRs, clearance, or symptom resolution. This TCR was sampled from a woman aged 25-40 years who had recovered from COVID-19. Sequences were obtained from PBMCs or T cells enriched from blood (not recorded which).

The chain's CDR3 is CSVGEGTV. V is TRBV29-1 and J is TRBJ1-2. Germline V lookup: CDR1 SQVTM, CDR2 ANQGSEA. The CDR3 length is 8 residues, termini included.